The 3 T cell receptor beta chains below were found in one sample sequenced in a study of shared clonotypes between healthy human individuals. The data were produced by immunoSEQ multiplex PCR, yet TCRdb's version contains in-frame clones alone and is incomplete. The data hold about 960,000 clones, with around three quarters observed a single time. Material: memory CD4+ T cells sorted from blood. Subset here: CD45RA-negative fraction. The receptors come from a man aged 18 to 29 in good health.

For this clone: This sample includes further DNA sequences coding for the same CDR3. The CDR3 sequence: CASSSPPLYEQYF. In DNA form, the CDR3 reads TGTGCCAGCAGCTCTCCGCCCCTCTACGAGCAGTACTTC. This chain links TRBV7-2 with TRBJ2-7; no reliable D call. Germline CDR1 is SGHTA and CDR2 is FQGNSA. Trimming removed 4 bases from V and 3 bases from J, with 10 bases in between. This CDR3 spans 13 amino acids.

This clone came up many times. V gene TRBV30 combines with J gene TRBJ2-5, with 10 bases that match TRBD2. V shed 0 bases and J 7 bases; nucleotides not matched to a gene: 5. CDR3 size: 14 residues. Germline V lookup: CDR1 GTSNPN, CDR2 SVGIG (reference sequence). CDR3 coding DNA: TGTGCCTGGAGTGTAAAAGCGGGAGGGTTGACCCAGTACTTC. It specifies CAWSVKAGGLTQYF.

This clone was picked up one time. The rearrangement joins TRBV5-6 to TRBJ2-3; TRBD1 matches at 9 bases. Germline-derived CDR1 and CDR2 are SGHDT and YYEEEE. V shed 3 bases, J shed 2 bases, and the junction held 1 base outside the gene matches. The CDR3 spans 14 residues. CDR3 residues: CASSWDRATDTQYF. Here the CDR3 DNA reads TGTGCCAGCAGCTGGGACAGGGCCACAGATACGCAGTATTTT.